This T cell receptor beta chain was sequenced in a study of cytomegalovirus exposure and HLA in healthy donors. Use of 60 Vbeta and 13 Jbeta primers characterized the PCR. Sequenced by immunoSEQ multiplex PCR; TCRdb stores in-frame clones only, minus some. The top ten clones hold around 0.33% of a sample with roughly 250,000 clones, around 80% of them seen once. The length of the CDR3 is 16 residues. CDR1 SGHTA and CDR2 FQGNSA come from the germline V gene. With 3 bases clipped from V and 2 bases from J, the junction kept 0 bases outside the gene matches. What was sequenced was PBMCs. The J gene is TRBJ2-6, the V gene TRBV7-2; 11 bases fit TRBD2. This receptor was taken from a girl aged 2 to 10 in good health and CMV-seronegative. The CDR3 DNA reads as TGTGCCAGCAGCTTTAGCGGGGGGGCTGGGGCCAACGTCCTGACTTTC. This sequence encodes CASSFSGGAGANVLTF. The full variable domain, its missing parts supplied by reference TRBV7-2 and TRBJ2-6, is GAGVSQSPSNKVTEKGKDVELRCDPISGHTALYWYRQSLGQGLEFLIYFQGNSAPDKSGLPSDRFSAERTGGSVSTLTIQRTQQEDSAVYLCASSFSGGAGANVLTFGAGSRLTVL.